A selection of T cell receptor beta chains follows, all from one sample in a study of Graves' ophthalmopathy and Graves' hyperthyroidism. TCRdb re-called the multiplex PCR reads through MiXCR, storing one row per CDR3 protein. The data hold around 1.1 million distinct CDR3 sequences, with 35% to 40% observed a single time. Material: peripheral blood or thyroid tissue (not recorded which). Receptors were obtained from an adult man with Graves' hyperthyroidism. CDR3s include the opening cysteine and the closing phenylalanine or tryptophan.

J: TRBJ2-5; V: TRBV6-5; CDR3: CASGTGDRPWRETQYF
J: TRBJ2-2; V: TRBV6-5; CDR3: CASSIRDRGLIGELFF
J: TRBJ2-7; V: TRBV10-2; CDR3: CASRGLDSYEQYF
J: TRBJ1-5; V: TRBV20-1; CDR3: CSARTNSNQPQHF
J: TRBJ1-2; V: TRBV6-5; CDR3: CASSQTQAGYGYTF
J: TRBJ1-1; V: TRBV12-5; CDR3: CASGPGEGNTEAFF
J: TRBJ2-5; V: TRBV4-1; CDR3: CASSPKTRQAQETQYF
J: TRBJ2-7; V: TRBV10-3; CDR3: CAITPSGSSYEQYF
J: TRBJ1-4; V: TRBV5-8; CDR3: CASSLKGIGDEKLFF
J: TRBJ2-5; V: TRBV24-1; CDR3: CATSDWTQETQYF
J: TRBJ2-5; V: TRBV3-1; CDR3: CASSQAGTGSTSTQYF
J: TRBJ2-5; V: TRBV19; CDR3: CASTVSATGQGFGETQYF
J: TRBJ2-5; V: TRBV29-1; CDR3: CSGGTAGTQYF
J: TRBJ2-5; V: TRBV7-9; CDR3: CASSQWLKQGEERETQYF
J: TRBJ1-1; V: TRBV2; CDR3: CASSEVGTELGAFF
J: TRBJ2-7; V: TRBV10-1; CDR3: CASSRQGGSDEQYF
J: TRBJ2-7; V: TRBV15; CDR3: CATSSFGQLAYEQYF
J: TRBJ2-5; V: TRBV7-9; CDR3: CASSPGTSGIKETQYF
J: TRBJ2-3; V: TRBV20-1; CDR3: CSARKADTQYF
J: TRBJ1-2; V: TRBV4-2; CDR3: CASSQETRTGGYTF
J: TRBJ1-1; V: TRBV11-2; CDR3: CASSTSRGGLLAEAFF
J: TRBJ2-5; V: TRBV7-6; CDR3: CASSFRTFGDRVWRSQYF
J: TRBJ2-7; V: TRBV10-2; CDR3: CASSESVDRDVVYEQYF
J: TRBJ1-5; V: TRBV6-5; CDR3: CASKRTGDSNQPQHF
J: TRBJ2-2; V: TRBV2; CDR3: CASVDVGNTGELFF
J: TRBJ2-7; V: TRBV11-2; CDR3: CASNLGGCFYEQYF
J: TRBJ1-4; V: TRBV6-5; CDR3: CASRSGGFPEKLFF
J: TRBJ2-5; V: TRBV7-8; CDR3: CASSLGQGF
J: TRBJ1-4; V: TRBV12-3/TRBV12-4; CDR3: CASSSIGGLDEKLFF
J: TRBJ1-2; V: TRBV6-5; CDR3: CASSDYRESHTF
J: TRBJ1-3; V: TRBV6-2/TRBV6-3; CDR3: CASSKGQGSSGNTIYF